Following are 17 T cell receptor beta chains from one sample sequenced in a study of shared clonotypes between healthy human individuals. Profiled with immunoSEQ multiplex PCR; TCRdb holds only in-frame clones, not every one. The sample holds about 2,500,000 clones, 85% to 95% seen once. The sequenced sample consisted of naive CD4+ T cells sorted from blood. Subset noted: CD45RA+ positively selected. These receptors all come from a man aged 18 to 29 in good health.

The genes are TRBV19 and TRBJ2-5, with TRBD1 identical over 8 bases. This CDR3 region has 15 residues. The germline gives CDR1 LNHDA, CDR2 SQIVND (reference sequence). V was clipped by 4 bases and J by 4 bases; unmatched bases: 8. The DNA for the CDR3 is TGTGCCAGTAGTAGCCGGACAGGGTTTCGAGAGACCCAGTACTTC. Its protein product is CASSSRTGFRETQYF.

This chain's CDR3 is CATSRDVGAAGNTIYF. The CDR3 DNA reads as TGTGCCACCAGCAGAGATGTGGGGGCGGCTGGAAACACCATATATTTT. The V and J genes are TRBV15 and TRBJ1-3, with a weak D call TRBD1 (6 bases). The CDR3 loop spans 16 amino acids. CDR1 is LNHNV and CDR2 is YYDKDF in the germline V gene (reference sequence). V was cut by 0 bases and J by 2 bases, with 11 bases left in between.

This clone is a singleton in its sample. This chain joins TRBV10-1 and TRBJ2-6; D remains unclear. CDR1 WNHNN and CDR2 SYGVQD come from the germline V gene (reference sequence). Trimming removed 5 bases from V and 0 bases from J, with 5 bases in between. The CDR3 extends over 14 amino acids. CDR3 sequence: CASSPSSGANVLTF. DNA of the CDR3: TGCGCCAGCAGTCCCAGCTCTGGGGCCAACGTCCTGACTTTC.

V is TRBV5-1 and J is TRBJ2-5, with 10 bases identical to TRBD2. Germline V lookup: CDR1 SGHRS, CDR2 YFSETQ. The junction had 7 bases not matched to a gene; V was cut back by 0 bases and J by 2 bases. The CDR3 spans 17 residues. In DNA, the CDR3 is TGCGCCAGCAGCTTGGTTCTAGCGGGGGCGGGGCAAGAGACCCAGTACTTC. Translated, it gives CASSLVLAGAGQETQYF.

The chain links TRBV6-5 to TRBJ1-3; D is uncertain. Germline assignment: CDR1 MNHEY and CDR2 SVGAGI. Trimming took 0 bases from V and 2 from J, leaving 11 bases between them. The CDR3 is 16 amino acids. In DNA form, the CDR3 reads TGTGCCAGCAGTTACTCAGTGGCTGGTCCTGGAAACACCATATATTTT. Translating it yields CASSYSVAGPGNTIYF.

V gene TRBV6-5 combines with J gene TRBJ1-1, with 9 bases identical to TRBD1. Germline trimming cut 5 bases from V and 2 bases from J; bases unmatched to any gene: 6. Germline CDR1 and CDR2: MNHEY and SVGAGI. The CDR3 sequence is 15 residues long. Here the CDR3 reads CASSRDRGSNTEAFF. For the CDR3, the DNA is TGTGCCAGCAGTCGAGACAGGGGGTCAAACACTGAAGCTTTCTTT.

The rearrangement links TRBV6-1 to TRBJ2-7, with D hard to call. Germline-derived CDR1 and CDR2 are MNHNS and SASEGT. V lost 4 bases and J 2 bases, leaving 9 bases between the germline ends. This CDR3 has 13 amino acids. As DNA, the CDR3 is TGTGCCAGCAGTGCCCCTGGGGCCTACGAGCAGTACTTC. Its protein product is CASSAPGAYEQYF.

The chain employs TRBV6-6 and TRBJ1-2, with a possible D match to TRBD1 (6 bases). V was cut by 4 bases and J by 6 bases, with 12 bases left in between. The CDR3 runs 13 residues. Per the germline V gene, CDR1 is MNHNY and CDR2 is SVGAGI (reference sequence). As DNA, the CDR3 is TGTGCCAGCAGTTCCGCTACAGGGAATGGCTACACCTTC. As protein: CASSSATGNGYTF.

V gene TRBV2 combines with J gene TRBJ2-5; 10 positions match TRBD2. Germline V gene lookup returns CDR1 SNHLY and CDR2 FYNNEI. The trim removed 6 bases at V and 5 bases at J, leaving 12 bases unmatched. The CDR3 runs to 16 residues. The CDR3 DNA sequence: TGTGCCAGCAGACGATCGAGGCTAGCGGGGGATGAGACCCAGTACTTC. Its protein product is CASRRSRLAGDETQYF.

The chain joins TRBV5-5 to TRBJ2-7; D may be TRBD2 (6 bases). The CDR3 consists of 14 residues. V gave up 3 bases and J gave up 3 bases, with 13 bases separating them. CDR1 SGHKS and CDR2 YYEKEE come from the germline V gene (reference sequence). DNA of the CDR3: TGTGCCAGCAGCTCCCGGGGGATCCACTACGAGCAGTACTTC. It is translated as CASSSRGIHYEQYF.

Comments on this clone: Other DNA sequences in the same sample also yield this CDR3. The chain combines TRBV18 with TRBJ2-7; D is tentatively TRBD1 or TRBD2 (5 bases each). CDR3 size: 14 residues. V was trimmed by 3 bases and J by 2 bases, leaving 11 bases between them. The germline CDR1 and CDR2 sequences are KGHSH and LQKENI. CDR3 protein: CASSPGGTTYEQYF. CDR3 bases: TGTGCCAGCTCACCTGGGGGAACCACCTACGAGCAGTACTTC. The complete variable domain, with remaining parts taken from reference TRBV18 and TRBJ2-7, reads NAGVMQNPRHLVRRRGQEARLRCSPMKGHSHVYWYRQLPEEGLKFMVYLQKENIIDESGMPKERFSAEFPKEGPSILRIQQVVRGDSAAYFCASSPGGTTYEQYFGPGTRLTVT.

The chain employs TRBV7-2 and TRBJ2-3; TRBD2 agrees at 8 bases. V shed 0 bases and J 0 bases; nucleotides not matched to a gene: 17. This CDR3 contains 21 residues. CDR1 and CDR2 from the germline V gene are SGHTA and FQGNSA. The CDR3 sequence is CASSLAHPGAGGSTSTDTQYF. CDR3 DNA: TGTGCCAGCAGCTTAGCCCACCCCGGGGCGGGAGGCTCGACTAGCACAGATACGCAGTATTTT. Full variable domain (rest looked up from reference TRBV7-2 and TRBJ2-3): GAGVSQSPSNKVTEKGKDVELRCDPISGHTALYWYRQSLGQGLEFLIYFQGNSAPDKSGLPSDRFSAERTGGSVSTLTIQRTQQEDSAVYLCASSLAHPGAGGSTSTDTQYFGPGTRLTVL.

The chain has TRBV2 and TRBJ1-1; 10 bases align to TRBD1. The CDR3 spans 15 residues. Trimming removed 4 bases from V and 8 bases from J; junction bases left unmatched: 10. Germline V gene sequence: CDR1 SNHLY, CDR2 FYNNEI. For the CDR3, the DNA is TGTGCCAGCAGTGCCTTAACCGGGACAGGGGTCGAAGCTTTCTTT. Encoded protein: CASSALTGTGVEAFF.

The J gene is TRBJ1-3, the V gene TRBV29-1; 9 bases fit TRBD1. This CDR3 region has 14 residues. V was clipped by 5 bases and J by 4 bases; unmatched bases: 6. Germline CDR1 reads SQVTM; CDR2 reads ANQGSEA. CDR3: CSVLGQGTGNTIYF. In nucleotides, the CDR3 is TGCAGCGTTTTGGGACAGGGAACCGGAAACACCATATATTTT.

As regards this clone: The identical CDR3 is also encoded by other nucleotide sequences in the sample. The rearrangement links TRBV5-4 to TRBJ1-3, with D hard to call. The V end lost 0 bases, the J end lost 1 base, and 2 bases lay between the germline ends. The CDR3 has 13 residues. The germline V gene encodes CDR1 SGHNT and CDR2 YYREEE (reference sequence). This CDR3 reads CASSLVSGNTIYF. The CDR3 nucleotides are TGTGCCAGCAGCTTGGTGTCTGGAAACACCATATATTTT.

This chain joins TRBV4-1 and TRBJ2-1; 10 bases are shared with TRBD2. CDR3 size: 19 residues. J was trimmed by 0 bases and V by 4 bases; bases with no gene match: 12. From germline, CDR1 is MGHRA and CDR2 YSYEKL. In DNA form, the CDR3 reads TGCGCCAGCAGCCCCTACCTTAGCGGGGGGCAGAGCTCCTACAATGAGCAGTTCTTC. Amino acid sequence: CASSPYLSGGQSSYNEQFF.

This chain connects TRBV9 to TRBJ1-3; no definite D call. Germline V gene lookup returns CDR1 SGDLS and CDR2 YYNGEE. Deletions cut 4 bases from V and 3 bases from J, with 11 bases between. The CDR3 length is 14 residues. The chain's CDR3 is CASSSPQSGNTIYF. The CDR3 DNA follows: TGTGCCAGCAGCTCACCCCAAAGTGGAAACACCATATATTTT. The full variable domain, its missing parts supplied by reference TRBV9 and TRBJ1-3, is DSGVTQTPKHLITATGQRVTLRCSPRSGDLSVYWYQQSLDQGLQFLIQYYNGEERAKGNILERFSAQQFPDLHSELNLSSLELGDSALYFCASSSPQSGNTIYFGEGSWLTVV.